These 5 T cell receptor beta chains were all obtained from the same sample, sequenced in a study of T cells after yellow fever vaccination. Using its own MiXCR run on the 5' RACE reads, TCRdb lists one record per CDR3 protein. The data hold some 400,000 distinct CDR3 sequences, with 6% to 8% observed a single time. The sequences come from PBMCs, collected 5 days after the yellow fever booster vaccination. Source of these receptors: a man younger than 40 who received the YFV17D yellow fever vaccine.

The rearrangement uses TRBV7-2 and TRBJ1-4, with D possibly being TRBD1 (5 bases). The CDR3 contains 15 residues. Germline V gene lookup returns CDR1 SGHTA and CDR2 FQGNSA. The germline V and J ends were trimmed by 5 bases and 8 bases, with 18 bases remaining between them. The CDR3 region is CASSPYPYRNEKLFF. CDR3 DNA sequence: TGTGCCAGCAGCCCGTACCCCTACAGGAACGAAAAACTGTTTTTT.

This clonotype was seen ten or more times. V usage is TRBV29-1 and J usage is TRBJ2-7; the D is unclear. Trimming removed 4 bases from V and 2 bases from J, with 6 bases in between. CDR3 length equals 11 residues. Germline assignment: CDR1 SQVTM and CDR2 ANQGSEA. Here the CDR3 reads CSVGVAYEQYF. CDR3 DNA sequence: TGCAGCGTTGGGGTCGCCTACGAGCAGTACTTC.

This clonotype was observed a handful of times. The chain links TRBV5-1 to TRBJ1-2; possibly TRBD1 for D (6 bases). The germline V gene encodes CDR1 SGHRS and CDR2 YFSETQ. The CDR3 loop spans 15 amino acids. V lost 4 bases to trimming and J lost 0 bases, with 13 bases between them. CDR3 sequence reads: CASSTQQGSNYGYTF. The CDR3 nucleotides read TGCGCCAGCAGCACCCAACAGGGATCTAACTATGGCTACACCTTC.

This clonotype was observed at least ten times. J is TRBJ2-7 and V is TRBV10-3, with D uncertain. With 4 bases removed from V and 5 bases from J, the gap between germline ends came to 6 bases. CDR3 length: 11 residues. Germline V CDR1 and CDR2: ENHRY, SYGVKD. CDR3 protein: CAISGSHEQYF. For the CDR3, the DNA is TGTGCCATCAGTGGAAGCCACGAGCAGTACTTC.

This clonotype occurred many times. J is TRBJ1-6 and V is TRBV6-5, with D uncertain. V dropped 3 bases and J dropped 13 bases, with 13 bases sitting between them. Per the germline V gene, CDR1 is MNHEY and CDR2 is SVGAGI. The CDR3 length is 13 residues. The CDR3 coding sequence is TGTGCCAGCAGTTATACCCCGGTGGAGCCCCTCCACTTT. Amino acid sequence: CASSYTPVEPLHF.